This TCR beta chain stems from a study of post-analysis software for immune sequencing data. General study findings and limits: Comparison with controls showed significantly lower normalized Chao1 diversity in multiple sclerosis patients.

To note about this clonotype: The antigen remains unidentified.

The TCR beta cDNA libraries carried unique molecular identifiers. TCRdb re-called the PCR reads with MiXCR, one entry per CDR3 protein. There are under 900,000 distinct CDR3 sequences in the sample; about 53% occur only once, and around 4.5% lies in the top ten. The sequenced material came from blood. This clonotype originated in a girl between 5 and 17 years old with multiple sclerosis.

Here the CDR3 DNA reads TGCAGTGCTAGAGCGGACTACCGCAATGAGCAGTTCTTC. The encoded protein is CSARADYRNEQFF. V is TRBV20-1 and J is TRBJ2-1; possible D gene TRBD2, 6 bases. The V end was cut by 1 base, the J end by 6 bases, with 10 bases between. The CDR3 has 13 amino acids. CDR1 and CDR2 from the germline V gene are DFQATT and SNEGSKA (reference sequence).